This T cell receptor beta chain was identified during a study of blood T cells in healthy people across ages. With a J-beta primer mix and a sample-barcoded 5' primer, a second PCR ran about 7 to 12 cycles. Tags on each cDNA molecule came from a template-switch adaptor with 12 random nucleotides. TCRdb fed the 5' RACE reads into MiXCR, producing one record per CDR3 protein. The table includes about 280,000 distinct CDR3 sequences, 25% to 30% detected once. This CDR3 comprises 14 residues. Losses at the gene ends were 5 bases for V and 8 bases for J; bases not matched to a gene: 6. Germline-derived CDR1 and CDR2 are MNHEY and SVGAGI.

The sequencing sample was made of blood. The chain employs TRBV6-5 and TRBJ1-4; TRBD1 aligns across 9 bases. This receptor was obtained from a woman aged 65 to 85 in good health. The CDR3 region has the DNA TGTGCCAGCAGTCAACAGGGGGCTCGGGAAAAACTGTTTTTT. Its translation: CASSQQGAREKLFF.